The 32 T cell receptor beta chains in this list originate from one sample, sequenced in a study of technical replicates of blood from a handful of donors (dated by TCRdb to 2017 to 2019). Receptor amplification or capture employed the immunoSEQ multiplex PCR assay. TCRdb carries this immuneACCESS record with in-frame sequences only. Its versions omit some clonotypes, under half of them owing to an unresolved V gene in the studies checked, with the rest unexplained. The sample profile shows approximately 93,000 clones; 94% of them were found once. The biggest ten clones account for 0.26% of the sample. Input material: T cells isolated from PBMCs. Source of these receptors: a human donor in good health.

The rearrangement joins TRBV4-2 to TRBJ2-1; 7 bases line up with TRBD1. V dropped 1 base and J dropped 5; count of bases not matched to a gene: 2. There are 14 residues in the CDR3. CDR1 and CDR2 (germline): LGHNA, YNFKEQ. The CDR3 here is CASSQGQGNNEQFF. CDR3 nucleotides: TGTGCCAGCAGCCAAGGACAGGGAAACAATGAGCAGTTCTTC.

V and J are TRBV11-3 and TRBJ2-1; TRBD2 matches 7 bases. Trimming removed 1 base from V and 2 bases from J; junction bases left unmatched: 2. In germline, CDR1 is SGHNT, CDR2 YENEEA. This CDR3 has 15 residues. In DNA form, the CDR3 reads TGTGCCAGCAGCTTAGTCCGGGGGGCCTACAATGAGCAGTTCTTC. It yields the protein CASSLVRGAYNEQFF.

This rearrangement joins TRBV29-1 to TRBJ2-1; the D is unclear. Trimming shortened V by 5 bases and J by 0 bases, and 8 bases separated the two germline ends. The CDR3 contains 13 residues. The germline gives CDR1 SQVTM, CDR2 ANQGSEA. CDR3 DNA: TGCAGCGTTCTGGTGAGCTCCTACAATGAGCAGTTCTTC. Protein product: CSVLVSSYNEQFF.

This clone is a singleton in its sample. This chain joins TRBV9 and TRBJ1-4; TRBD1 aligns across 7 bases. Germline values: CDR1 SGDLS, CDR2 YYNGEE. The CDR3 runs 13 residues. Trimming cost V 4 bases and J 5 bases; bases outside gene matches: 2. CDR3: CASSKTGNEKLFF. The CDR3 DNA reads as TGTGCCAGCAGCAAGACAGGGAATGAAAAACTGTTTTTT.

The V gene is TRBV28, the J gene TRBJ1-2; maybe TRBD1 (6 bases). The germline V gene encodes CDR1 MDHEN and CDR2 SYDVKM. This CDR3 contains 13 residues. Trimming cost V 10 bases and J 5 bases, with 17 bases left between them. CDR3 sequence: CATRRGGAYGYTF. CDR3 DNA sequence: TGTGCCACCAGACGAGGGGGGGCTTATGGCTACACCTTC.

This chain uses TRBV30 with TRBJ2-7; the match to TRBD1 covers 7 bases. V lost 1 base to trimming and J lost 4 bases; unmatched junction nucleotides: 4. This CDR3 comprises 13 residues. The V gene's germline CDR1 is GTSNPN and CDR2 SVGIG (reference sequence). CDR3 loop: CAWSAGTVYEQYF. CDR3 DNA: TGTGCCTGGAGTGCCGGGACAGTATACGAGCAGTACTTC.

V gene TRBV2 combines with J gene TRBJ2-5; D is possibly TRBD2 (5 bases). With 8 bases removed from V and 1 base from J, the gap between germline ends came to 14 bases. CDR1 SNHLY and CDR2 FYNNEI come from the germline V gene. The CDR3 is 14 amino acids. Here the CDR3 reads CASVQAEAQETQYF. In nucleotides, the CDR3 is TGTGCCAGCGTACAAGCGGAAGCCCAAGAGACCCAGTACTTC.

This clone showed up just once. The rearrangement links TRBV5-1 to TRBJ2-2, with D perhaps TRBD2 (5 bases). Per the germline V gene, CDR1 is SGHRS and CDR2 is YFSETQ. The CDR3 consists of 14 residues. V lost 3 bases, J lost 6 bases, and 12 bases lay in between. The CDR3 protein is CASSWSIGAGELFF. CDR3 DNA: TGCGCCAGCAGCTGGTCTATCGGGGCCGGGGAGCTGTTTTTT.

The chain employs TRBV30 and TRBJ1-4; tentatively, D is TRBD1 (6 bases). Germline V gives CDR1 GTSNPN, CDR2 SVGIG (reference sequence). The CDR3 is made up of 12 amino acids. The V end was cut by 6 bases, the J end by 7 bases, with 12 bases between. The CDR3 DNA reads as TGTGCCTGCTGGGGGCGGATTGAAAAACTGTTTTTT. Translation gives CACWGRIEKLFF.

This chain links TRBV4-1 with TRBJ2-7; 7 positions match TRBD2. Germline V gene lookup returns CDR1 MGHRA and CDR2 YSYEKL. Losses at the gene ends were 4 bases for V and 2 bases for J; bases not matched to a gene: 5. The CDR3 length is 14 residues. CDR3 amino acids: CASSLGGEPYEQYF. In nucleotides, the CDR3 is TGCGCCAGCAGCCTGGGGGGGGAGCCCTACGAGCAGTACTTC.

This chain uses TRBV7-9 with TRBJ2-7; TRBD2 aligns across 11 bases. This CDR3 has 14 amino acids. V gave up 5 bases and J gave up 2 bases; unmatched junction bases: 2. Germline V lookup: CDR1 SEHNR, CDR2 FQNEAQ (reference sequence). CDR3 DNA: TGTGCCAGCAGCGGGACTAGCGGACCCTACGAGCAGTACTTC. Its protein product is CASSGTSGPYEQYF.

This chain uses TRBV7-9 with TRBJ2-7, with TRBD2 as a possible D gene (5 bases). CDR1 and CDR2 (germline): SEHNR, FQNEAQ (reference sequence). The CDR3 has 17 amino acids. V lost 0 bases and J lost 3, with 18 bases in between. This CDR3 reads CASSLARVHLEGYEQYF. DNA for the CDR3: TGTGCCAGCAGCTTAGCGCGGGTGCACCTTGAGGGCTACGAGCAGTACTTC.

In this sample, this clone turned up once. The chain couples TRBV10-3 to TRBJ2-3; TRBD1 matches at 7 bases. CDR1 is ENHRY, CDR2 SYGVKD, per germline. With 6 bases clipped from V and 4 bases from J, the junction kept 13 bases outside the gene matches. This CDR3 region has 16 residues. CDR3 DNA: TGTGCCATCAGCAGACCGACAGGGAGTGTAGCAGATACGCAGTATTTT. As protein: CAISRPTGSVADTQYF.

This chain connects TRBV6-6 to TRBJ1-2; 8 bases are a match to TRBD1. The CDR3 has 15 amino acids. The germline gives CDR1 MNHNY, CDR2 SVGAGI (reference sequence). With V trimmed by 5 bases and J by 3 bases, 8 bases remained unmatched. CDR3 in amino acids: CASSDGQGGDYGYTF. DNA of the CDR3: TGTGCCAGCAGTGACGGACAGGGAGGGGACTATGGCTACACCTTC.

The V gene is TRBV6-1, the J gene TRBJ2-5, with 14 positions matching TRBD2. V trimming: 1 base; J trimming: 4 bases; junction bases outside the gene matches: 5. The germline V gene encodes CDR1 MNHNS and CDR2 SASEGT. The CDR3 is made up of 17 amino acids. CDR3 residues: CASSEGGLAGVRETQYF. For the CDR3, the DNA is TGTGCCAGCAGTGAAGGGGGACTAGCGGGAGTTCGAGAGACCCAGTACTTC.

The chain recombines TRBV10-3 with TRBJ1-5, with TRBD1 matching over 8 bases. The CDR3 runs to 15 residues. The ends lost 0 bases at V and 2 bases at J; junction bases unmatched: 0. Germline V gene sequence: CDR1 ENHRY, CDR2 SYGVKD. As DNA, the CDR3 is TGTGCCATCAGTGAGTCGGGACAGGGCAATCAGCCCCAGCATTTT. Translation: CAISESGQGNQPQHF.

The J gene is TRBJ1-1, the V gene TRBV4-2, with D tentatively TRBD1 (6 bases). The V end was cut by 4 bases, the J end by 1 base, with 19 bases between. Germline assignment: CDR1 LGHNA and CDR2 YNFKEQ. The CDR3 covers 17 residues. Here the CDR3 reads CASSRDETGTRNTEAFF. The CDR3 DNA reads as TGTGCCAGCAGCCGAGACGAAACCGGGACAAGGAACACTGAAGCTTTCTTT.

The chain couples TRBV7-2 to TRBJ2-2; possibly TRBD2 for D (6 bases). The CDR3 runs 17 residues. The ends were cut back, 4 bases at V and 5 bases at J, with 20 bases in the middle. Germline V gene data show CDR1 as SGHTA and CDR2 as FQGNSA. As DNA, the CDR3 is TGTGCCAGCAGCTCCCGGGTCGCGGGATTTGGAACCGGGGAGCTGTTTTTT. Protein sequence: CASSSRVAGFGTGELFF.

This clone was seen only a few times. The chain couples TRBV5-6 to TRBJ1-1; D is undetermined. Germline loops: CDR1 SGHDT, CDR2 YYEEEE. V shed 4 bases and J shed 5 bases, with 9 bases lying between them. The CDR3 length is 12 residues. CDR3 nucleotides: TGTGCCAGCAGCCTAGCCTCAACTGAAGCTTTCTTT. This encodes CASSLASTEAFF.

The CDR3 loop reads CASSTGQASNEKLFF. The CDR3 DNA is TGCGCCAGCAGCACCGGACAGGCCAGTAATGAAAAACTGTTTTTT. This chain uses TRBV5-1 with TRBJ1-4; 7 bases agree with TRBD1. Germline V CDR1 and CDR2: SGHRS, YFSETQ. Trimming cost V 4 bases and J 4 bases; bases outside gene matches: 7. The CDR3 is 15 amino acids.

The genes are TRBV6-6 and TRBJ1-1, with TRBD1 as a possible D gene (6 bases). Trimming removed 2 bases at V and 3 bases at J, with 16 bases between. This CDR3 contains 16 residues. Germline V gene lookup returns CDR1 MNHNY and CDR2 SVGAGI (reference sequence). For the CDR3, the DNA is TGTGCCAGCAGTTACGTAATACAGGGTCACCACACTGAAGCTTTCTTT. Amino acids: CASSYVIQGHHTEAFF.

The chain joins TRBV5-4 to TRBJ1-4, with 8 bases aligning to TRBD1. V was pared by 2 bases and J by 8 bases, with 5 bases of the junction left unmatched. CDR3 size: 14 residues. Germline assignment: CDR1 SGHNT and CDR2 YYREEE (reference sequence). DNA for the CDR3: TGTGCCAGCAGCTTAACAGGGGGTGAAGAAAAACTGTTTTTT. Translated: CASSLTGGEEKLFF. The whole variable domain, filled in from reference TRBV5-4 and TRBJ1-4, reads ETGVTQSPTHLIKTRGQQVTLRCSSQSGHNTVSWYQQALGQGPQFIFQYYREEENGRGNFPPRFSGLQFPNYSSELNVNALELDDSALYLCASSLTGGEEKLFFGSGTQLSVL.

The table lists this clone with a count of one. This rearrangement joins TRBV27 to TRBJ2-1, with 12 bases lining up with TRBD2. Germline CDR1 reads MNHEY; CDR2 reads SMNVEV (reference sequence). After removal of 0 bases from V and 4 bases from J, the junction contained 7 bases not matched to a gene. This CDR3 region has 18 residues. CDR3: CASSLSMIGLAGYNEQFF. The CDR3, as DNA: TGTGCCAGCAGTTTATCGATGATCGGACTAGCGGGATACAATGAGCAGTTCTTC.

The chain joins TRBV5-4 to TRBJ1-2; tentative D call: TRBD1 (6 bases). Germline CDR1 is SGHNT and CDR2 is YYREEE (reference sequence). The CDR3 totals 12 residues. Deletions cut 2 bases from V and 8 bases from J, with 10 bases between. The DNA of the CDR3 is TGTGCCAGCAGCTTTTCAGGGGAGGGCTACACCTTC. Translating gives CASSFSGEGYTF.

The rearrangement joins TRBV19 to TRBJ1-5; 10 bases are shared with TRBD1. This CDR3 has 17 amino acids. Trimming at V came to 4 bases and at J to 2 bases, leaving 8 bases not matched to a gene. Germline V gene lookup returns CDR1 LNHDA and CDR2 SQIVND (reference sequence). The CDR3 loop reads CASSTRDRGGGNQPQHF. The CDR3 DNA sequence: TGTGCCAGTAGTACCCGGGACAGGGGCGGCGGCAATCAGCCCCAGCATTTT.

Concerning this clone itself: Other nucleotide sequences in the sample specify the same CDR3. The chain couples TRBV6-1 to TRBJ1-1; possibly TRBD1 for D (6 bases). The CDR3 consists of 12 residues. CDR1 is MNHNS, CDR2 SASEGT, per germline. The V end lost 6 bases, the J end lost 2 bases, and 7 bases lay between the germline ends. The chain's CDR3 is CASRTGNTEAFF. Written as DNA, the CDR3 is TGTGCCAGCAGGACAGGAAACACTGAAGCTTTCTTT.

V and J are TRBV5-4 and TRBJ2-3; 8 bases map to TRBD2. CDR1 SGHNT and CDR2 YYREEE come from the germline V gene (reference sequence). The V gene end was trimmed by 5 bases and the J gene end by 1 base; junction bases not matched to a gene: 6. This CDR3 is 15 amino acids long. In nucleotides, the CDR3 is TGTGCCAGCAGACACGCGACTAGCGGCACAGATACGCAGTATTTT. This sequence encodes CASRHATSGTDTQYF.

This chain's CDR3 is CAISRLAESYEQYF. The CDR3 bases are TGTGCCATCAGTAGACTAGCGGAATCCTACGAGCAGTACTTC. The chain is built from TRBV10-3 and TRBJ2-7; 9 bases match TRBD2. Germline-derived CDR1 and CDR2 are ENHRY and SYGVKD. V shed 5 bases, J shed 1 base, and the junction held 3 bases outside the gene matches. The CDR3 has 14 residues.

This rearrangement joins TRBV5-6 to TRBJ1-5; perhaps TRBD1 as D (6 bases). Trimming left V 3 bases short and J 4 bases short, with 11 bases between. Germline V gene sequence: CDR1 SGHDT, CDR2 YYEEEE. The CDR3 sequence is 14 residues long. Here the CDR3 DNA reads TGTGCCAGCAGCTCCGTAACAGGGAATCAGCCCCAGCATTTT. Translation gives CASSSVTGNQPQHF. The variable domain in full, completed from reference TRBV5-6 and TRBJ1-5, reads DAGVTQSPTHLIKTRGQQVTLRCSPKSGHDTVSWYQQALGQGPQFIFQYYEEEERQRGNFPDRFSGHQFPNYSSELNVNALLLGDSALYLCASSSVTGNQPQHFGDGTRLSIL.

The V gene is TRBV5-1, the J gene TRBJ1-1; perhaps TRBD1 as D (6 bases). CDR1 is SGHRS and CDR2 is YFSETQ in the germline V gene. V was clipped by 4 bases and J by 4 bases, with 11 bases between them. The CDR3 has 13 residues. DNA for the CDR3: TGCGCCAGCAGCAGGGGGTCTGCCACTGAAGCTTTCTTT. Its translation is CASSRGSATEAFF.

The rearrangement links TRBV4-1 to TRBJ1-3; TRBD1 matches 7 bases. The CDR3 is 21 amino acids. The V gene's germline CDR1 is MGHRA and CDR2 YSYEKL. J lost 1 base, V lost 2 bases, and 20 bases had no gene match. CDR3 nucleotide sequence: TGCGCCAGCAGCCAACGCACGTTAACCACGCAGACAGGGACTTCTGGAAACACCATATATTTT. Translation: CASSQRTLTTQTGTSGNTIYF.

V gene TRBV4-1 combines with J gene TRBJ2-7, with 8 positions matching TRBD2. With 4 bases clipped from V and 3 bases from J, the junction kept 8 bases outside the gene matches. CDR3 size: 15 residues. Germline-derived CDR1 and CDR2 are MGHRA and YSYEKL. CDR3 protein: CASSPLPGGLYEQYF. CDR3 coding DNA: TGCGCCAGCAGCCCCCTGCCGGGAGGGCTCTACGAGCAGTACTTC.